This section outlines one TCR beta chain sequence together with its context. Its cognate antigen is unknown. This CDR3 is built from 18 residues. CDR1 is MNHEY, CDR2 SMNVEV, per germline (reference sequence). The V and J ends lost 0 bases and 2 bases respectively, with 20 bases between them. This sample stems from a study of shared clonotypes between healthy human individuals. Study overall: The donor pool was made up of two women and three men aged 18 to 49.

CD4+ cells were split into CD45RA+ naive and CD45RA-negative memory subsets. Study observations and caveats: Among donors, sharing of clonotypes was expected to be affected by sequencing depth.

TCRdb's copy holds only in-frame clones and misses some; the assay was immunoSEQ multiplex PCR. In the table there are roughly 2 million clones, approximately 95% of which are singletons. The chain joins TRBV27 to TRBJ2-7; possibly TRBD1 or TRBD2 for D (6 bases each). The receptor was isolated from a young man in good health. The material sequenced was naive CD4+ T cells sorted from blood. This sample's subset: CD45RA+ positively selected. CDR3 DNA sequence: TGTGCCAGCAGTTTATCCAAGGGGCGGGACATTGAAACCTACGAGCAGTACTTC. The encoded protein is CASSLSKGRDIETYEQYF.